The clone carrying this T cell receptor (beta chain) has at least ten counts. This specimen belongs to a study of naive and memory T cell subsets. The beta constant-region primer was an equimolar mix of two oligonucleotides covering TRBC1 and TRBC2. Four rounds of PCR amplified the ligated cDNA using nested alpha and beta constant-region primers plus SP2. TCRdb used MiXCR to reprocess the UMI-ligation and nested PCR reads, holding one entry per CDR3 protein. The repertoire holds 20,000 to 25,000 distinct CDR3 sequences, with roughly 8.2% as singletons. Sequencing was carried out using central memory CD8+ T cells from blood. This clonotype was sampled from a human donor in good health.

The CDR3 DNA reads TGTGCCAGCAGAGCAGGGTATGGTGAGCAGTTCTTC. It encodes CASRAGYGEQFF. The chain joins TRBV12-3 or TRBV12-4 to TRBJ2-1, with TRBD1 as a possible D gene (5 bases). Trimming removed 6 bases from V and 9 bases from J, with 12 bases in between. CDR3 length equals 12 residues.